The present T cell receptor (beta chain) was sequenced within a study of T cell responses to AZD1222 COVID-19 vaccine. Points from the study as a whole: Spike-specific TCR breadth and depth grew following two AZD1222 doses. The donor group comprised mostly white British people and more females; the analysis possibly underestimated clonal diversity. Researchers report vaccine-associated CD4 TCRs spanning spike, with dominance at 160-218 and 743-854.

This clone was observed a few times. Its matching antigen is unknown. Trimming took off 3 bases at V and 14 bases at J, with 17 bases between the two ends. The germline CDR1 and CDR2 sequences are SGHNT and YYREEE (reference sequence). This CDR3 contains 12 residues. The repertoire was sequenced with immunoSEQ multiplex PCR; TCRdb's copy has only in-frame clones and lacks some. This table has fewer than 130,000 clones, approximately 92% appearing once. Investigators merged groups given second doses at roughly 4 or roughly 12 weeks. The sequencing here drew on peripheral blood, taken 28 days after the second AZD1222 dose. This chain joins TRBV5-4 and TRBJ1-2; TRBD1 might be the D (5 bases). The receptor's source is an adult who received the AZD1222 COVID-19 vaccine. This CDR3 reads CASSWDRDAETF. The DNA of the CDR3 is TGTGCCAGCAGCTGGGACCGGGACGCCGAAACCTTC.